This record looks at one T cell receptor (beta chain) sequence and its context. The data stem from a study of blood T cells in healthy people across ages. A second PCR, run for roughly 7 to 12 cycles, used a sample-barcoded 5' primer plus a J-beta primer mix. A template-switch adaptor that had 12 random nucleotides put a tag on each cDNA molecule. TCRdb processed the 5' RACE reads anew with MiXCR; each CDR3 protein has one entry. The table shows 950,000 to 1,200,000 distinct CDR3 sequences, with more than 30% occurring only once. CDR1 and CDR2 (germline): SGHRS, YFSETQ. V was cut by 2 bases and J by 6 bases, with 11 bases left in between. CDR3 length: 13 amino acids. For every donor, a draw yielded approximately 9.8 milliliters of peripheral blood.

Sequencing was performed on blood. The chain recombines TRBV5-1 with TRBJ1-2; maybe TRBD1 (5 bases). This TCR was recovered from a man aged 18 to 35 in good health. DNA of the CDR3: TGCGCCAGCAGCTTCCAGGGCGTTGATGGCTACACCTTC. Translation gives CASSFQGVDGYTF.